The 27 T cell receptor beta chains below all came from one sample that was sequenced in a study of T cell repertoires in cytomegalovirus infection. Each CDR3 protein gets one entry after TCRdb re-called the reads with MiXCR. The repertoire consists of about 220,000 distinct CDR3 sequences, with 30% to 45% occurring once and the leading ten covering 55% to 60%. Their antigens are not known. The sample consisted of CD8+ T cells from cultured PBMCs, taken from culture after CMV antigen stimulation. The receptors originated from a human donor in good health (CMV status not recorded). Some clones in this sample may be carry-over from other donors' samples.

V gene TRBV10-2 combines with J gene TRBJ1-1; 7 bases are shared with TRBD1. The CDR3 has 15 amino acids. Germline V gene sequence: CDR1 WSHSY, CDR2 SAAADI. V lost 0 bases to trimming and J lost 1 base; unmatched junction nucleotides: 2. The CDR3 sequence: CASSESRTGNTEAFF. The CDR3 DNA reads TGCGCCAGCAGTGAGTCTAGGACAGGGAACACTGAAGCTTTCTTT.

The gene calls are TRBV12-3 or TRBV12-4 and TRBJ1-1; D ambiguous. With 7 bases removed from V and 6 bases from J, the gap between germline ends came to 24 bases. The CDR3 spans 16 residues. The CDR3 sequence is CASTHLGPSRNPEAFF. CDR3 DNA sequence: TGTGCCAGCACCCATCTTGGTCCCTCGCGAAATCCTGAAGCTTTCTTT.

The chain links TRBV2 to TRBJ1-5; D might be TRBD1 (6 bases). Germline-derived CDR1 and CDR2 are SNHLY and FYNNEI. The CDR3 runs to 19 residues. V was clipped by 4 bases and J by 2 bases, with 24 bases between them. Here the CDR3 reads CASSVPGTPNPSRNQPQHF. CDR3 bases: TGTGCCAGCAGTGTCCCCGGGACACCTAACCCCTCTCGCAATCAGCCCCAGCATTTT.

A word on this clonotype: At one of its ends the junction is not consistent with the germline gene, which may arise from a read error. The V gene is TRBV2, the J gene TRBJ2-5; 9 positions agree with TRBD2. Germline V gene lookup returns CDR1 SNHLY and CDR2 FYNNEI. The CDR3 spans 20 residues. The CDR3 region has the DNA TGTGCCAGCAGTGATCAGATACGGACTAGCGAGCAATCCTTCGAAGAGGCCCAGTACTTC. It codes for CASSDQIRTSEQSFEEAQYF. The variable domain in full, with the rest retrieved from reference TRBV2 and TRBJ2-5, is EPEVTQTPSHQVTQMGQEVILRCVPISNHLYFYWYRQILGQKVEFLVSFYNNEISEKSEIFDDQFSVERPDGSNFTLKIRSTKLEDSAMYFCASSDQIRTSEQSFEEAQYFGPGTRLLVL.

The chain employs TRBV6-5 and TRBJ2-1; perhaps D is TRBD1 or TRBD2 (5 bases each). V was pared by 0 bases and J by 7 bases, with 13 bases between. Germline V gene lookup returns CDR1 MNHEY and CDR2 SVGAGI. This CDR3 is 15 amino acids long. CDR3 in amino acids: CASSYSHRPGNEQFF. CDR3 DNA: TGTGCCAGCAGTTACTCGCACAGGCCGGGGAATGAGCAGTTCTTC.

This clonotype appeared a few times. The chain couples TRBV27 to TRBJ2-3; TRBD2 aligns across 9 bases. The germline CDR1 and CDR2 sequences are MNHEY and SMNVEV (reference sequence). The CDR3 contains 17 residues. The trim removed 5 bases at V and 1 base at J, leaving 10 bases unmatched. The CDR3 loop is CASSPGPGLARTDTQYF. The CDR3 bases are TGTGCCAGCAGTCCGGGACCGGGACTAGCCCGCACAGATACGCAGTATTTT.

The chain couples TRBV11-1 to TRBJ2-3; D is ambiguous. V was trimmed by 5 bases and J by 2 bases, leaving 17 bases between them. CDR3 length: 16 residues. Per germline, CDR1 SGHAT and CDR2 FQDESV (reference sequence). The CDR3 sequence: CASSPLADLITDTQYF. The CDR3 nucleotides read TGTGCCAGCAGCCCACTGGCGGACCTGATCACAGATACGCAGTATTTT. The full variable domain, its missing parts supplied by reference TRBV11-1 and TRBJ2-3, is EAEVAQSPRYKITEKSQAVAFWCDPISGHATLYWYRQILGQGPELLVQFQDESVVDDSQLPKDRFSAERLKGVDSTLKIQPAELGDSAMYLCASSPLADLITDTQYFGPGTRLTVL.

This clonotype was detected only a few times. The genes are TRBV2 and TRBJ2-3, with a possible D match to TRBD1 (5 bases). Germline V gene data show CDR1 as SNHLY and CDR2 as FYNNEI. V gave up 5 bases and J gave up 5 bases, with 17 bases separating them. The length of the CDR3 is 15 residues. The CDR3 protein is CASSTRVVGVDTQYF. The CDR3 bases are TGTGCCAGCAGTACCCGGGTGGTAGGGGTAGATACGCAGTATTTT.

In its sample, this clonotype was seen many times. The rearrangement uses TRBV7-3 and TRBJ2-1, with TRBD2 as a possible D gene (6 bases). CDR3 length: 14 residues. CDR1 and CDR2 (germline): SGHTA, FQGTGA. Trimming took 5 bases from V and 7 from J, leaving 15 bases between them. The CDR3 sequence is CASSPDGSLNEQFF. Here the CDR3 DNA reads TGTGCCAGCAGCCCCGACGGGAGTTTGAATGAGCAGTTCTTC.

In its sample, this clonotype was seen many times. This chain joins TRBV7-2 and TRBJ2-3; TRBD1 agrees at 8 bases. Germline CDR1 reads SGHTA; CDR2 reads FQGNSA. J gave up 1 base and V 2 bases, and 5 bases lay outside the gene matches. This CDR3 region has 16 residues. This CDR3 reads CASSLSGGYGTDTQYF. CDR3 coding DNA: TGTGCCAGCAGCTTATCAGGGGGCTATGGCACAGATACGCAGTATTTT.

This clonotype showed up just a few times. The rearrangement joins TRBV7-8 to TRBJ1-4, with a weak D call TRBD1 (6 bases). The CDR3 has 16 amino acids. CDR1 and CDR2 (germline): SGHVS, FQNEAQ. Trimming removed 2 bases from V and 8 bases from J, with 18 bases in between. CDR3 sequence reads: CASSLSRGGRGEKLFF. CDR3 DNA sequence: TGTGCCAGCAGCTTAAGTAGGGGGGGGCGCGGAGAAAAACTGTTTTTT.

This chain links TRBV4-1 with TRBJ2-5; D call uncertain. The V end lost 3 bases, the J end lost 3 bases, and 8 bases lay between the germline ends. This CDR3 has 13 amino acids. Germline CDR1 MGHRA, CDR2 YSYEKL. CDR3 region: CASSQLVEETQYF. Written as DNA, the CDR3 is TGCGCCAGCAGCCAGCTAGTTGAAGAGACCCAGTACTTC.

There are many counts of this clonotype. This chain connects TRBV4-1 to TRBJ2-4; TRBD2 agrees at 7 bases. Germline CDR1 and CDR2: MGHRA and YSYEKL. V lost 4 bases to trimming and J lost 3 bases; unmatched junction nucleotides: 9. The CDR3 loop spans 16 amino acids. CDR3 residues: CASSPGWGGVKNIQYF. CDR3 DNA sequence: TGCGCCAGCAGCCCCGGCTGGGGGGGGGTCAAAAACATTCAGTACTTC.

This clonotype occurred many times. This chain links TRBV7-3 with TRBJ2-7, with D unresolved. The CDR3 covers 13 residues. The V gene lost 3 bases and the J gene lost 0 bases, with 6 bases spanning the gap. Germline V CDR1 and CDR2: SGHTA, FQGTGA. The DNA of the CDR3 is TGTGCCAGCAGCTTGGCGGCCTCCTACGAGCAGTACTTC. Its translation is CASSLAASYEQYF.

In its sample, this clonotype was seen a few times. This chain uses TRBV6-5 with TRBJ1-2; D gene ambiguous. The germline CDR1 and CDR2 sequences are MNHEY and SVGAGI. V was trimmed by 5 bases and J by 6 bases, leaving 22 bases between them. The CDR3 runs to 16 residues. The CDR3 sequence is CASSGYGEVGENGYTF. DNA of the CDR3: TGTGCCAGCAGTGGGTACGGGGAGGTTGGGGAGAATGGCTACACCTTC.

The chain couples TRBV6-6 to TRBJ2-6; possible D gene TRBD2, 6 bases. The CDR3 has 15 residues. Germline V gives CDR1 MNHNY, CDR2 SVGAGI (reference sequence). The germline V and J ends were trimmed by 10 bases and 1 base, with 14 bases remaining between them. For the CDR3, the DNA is TGTGCCACCACGCCGGGGAGGTCTGGGGCCAACGTCCTGACTTTC. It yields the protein CATTPGRSGANVLTF.

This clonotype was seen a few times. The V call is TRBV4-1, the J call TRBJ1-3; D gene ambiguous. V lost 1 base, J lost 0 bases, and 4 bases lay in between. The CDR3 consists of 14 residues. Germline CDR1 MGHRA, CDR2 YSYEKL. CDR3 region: CASSQASSGNTIYF. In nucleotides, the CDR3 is TGCGCCAGCAGCCAAGCCAGCTCTGGAAACACCATATATTTT.

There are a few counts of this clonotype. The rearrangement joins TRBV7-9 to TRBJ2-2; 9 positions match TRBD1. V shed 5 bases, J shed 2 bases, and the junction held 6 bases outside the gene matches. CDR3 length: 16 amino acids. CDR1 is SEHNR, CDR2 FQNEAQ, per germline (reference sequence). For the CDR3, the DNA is TGTGCCAGCAGCCCATGGACAGGGGATAACACCGGGGAGCTGTTTTTT. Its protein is CASSPWTGDNTGELFF.

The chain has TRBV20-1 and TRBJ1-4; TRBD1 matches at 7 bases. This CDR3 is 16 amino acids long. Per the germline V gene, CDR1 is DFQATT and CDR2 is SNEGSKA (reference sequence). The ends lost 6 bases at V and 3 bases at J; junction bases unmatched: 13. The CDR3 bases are TGCAGTGCATACCCATTGACAGGGAGTGCTAATGAAAAACTGTTTTTT. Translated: CSAYPLTGSANEKLFF.

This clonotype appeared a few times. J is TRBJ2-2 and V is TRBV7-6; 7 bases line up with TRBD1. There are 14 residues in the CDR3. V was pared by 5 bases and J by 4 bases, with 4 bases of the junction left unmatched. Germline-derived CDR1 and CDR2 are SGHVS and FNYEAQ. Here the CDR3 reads CASSEGQSTGELFF. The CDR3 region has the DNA TGTGCCAGCAGCGAGGGACAGTCCACCGGGGAGCTGTTTTTT.

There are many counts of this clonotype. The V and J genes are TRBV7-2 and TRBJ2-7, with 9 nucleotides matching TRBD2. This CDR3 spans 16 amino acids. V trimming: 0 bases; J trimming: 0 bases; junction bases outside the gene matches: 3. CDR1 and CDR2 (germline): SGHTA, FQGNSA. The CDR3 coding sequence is TGTGCCAGCAGCTTAGCGGGTAGCGGGAGCTCCTACGAGCAGTACTTC. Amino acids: CASSLAGSGSSYEQYF.

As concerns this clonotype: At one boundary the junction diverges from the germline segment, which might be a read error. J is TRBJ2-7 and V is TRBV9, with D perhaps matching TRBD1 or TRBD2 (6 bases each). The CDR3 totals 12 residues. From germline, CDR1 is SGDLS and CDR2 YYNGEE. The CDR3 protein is CASSVEGGPRNF. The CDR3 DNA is TGTGCCAGCAGCGTAGAGGGGGGACCACGTAACTTC. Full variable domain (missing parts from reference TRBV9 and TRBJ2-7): DSGVTQTPKHLITATGQRVTLRCSPRSGDLSVYWYQQSLDQGLQFLIQYYNGEERAKGNILERFSAQQFPDLHSELNLSSLELGDSALYFCASSVEGGPRNFGPGTRLTVT.

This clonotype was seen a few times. CDR3 in amino acids: CASSENGQGAGNQPQHF. The CDR3 nucleotides read TGTGCCAGCAGTGAAAATGGACAGGGGGCGGGCAATCAGCCCCAGCATTTT. This chain uses TRBV25-1 with TRBJ1-5, with TRBD1 identical over 11 bases. Per germline, CDR1 MGHDK and CDR2 SYGVNS. The CDR3 has 17 residues. Trimming cost V 2 bases and J 2 bases; bases outside gene matches: 5.

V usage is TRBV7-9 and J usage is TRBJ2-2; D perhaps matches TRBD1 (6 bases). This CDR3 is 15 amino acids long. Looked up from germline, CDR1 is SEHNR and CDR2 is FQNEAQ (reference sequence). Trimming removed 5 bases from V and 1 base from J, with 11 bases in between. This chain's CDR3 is CASSDRDKNTGELFF. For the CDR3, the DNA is TGTGCCAGCAGCGACCGGGACAAGAACACCGGGGAGCTGTTTTTT.

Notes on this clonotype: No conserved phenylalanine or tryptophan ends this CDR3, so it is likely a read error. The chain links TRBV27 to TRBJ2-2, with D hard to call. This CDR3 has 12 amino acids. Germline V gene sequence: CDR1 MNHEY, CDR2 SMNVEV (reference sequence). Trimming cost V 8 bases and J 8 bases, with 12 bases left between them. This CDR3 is CASRIIGGELFY. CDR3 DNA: TGTGCCAGCCGGATCATAGGGGGGGAGCTGTTTTAT.

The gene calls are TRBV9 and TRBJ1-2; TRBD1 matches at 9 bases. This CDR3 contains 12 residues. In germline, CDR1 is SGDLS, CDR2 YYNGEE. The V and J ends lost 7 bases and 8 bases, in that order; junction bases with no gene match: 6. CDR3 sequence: CASGADRGGYTF. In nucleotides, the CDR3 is TGTGCCAGCGGCGCGGACAGGGGCGGCTACACCTTC.

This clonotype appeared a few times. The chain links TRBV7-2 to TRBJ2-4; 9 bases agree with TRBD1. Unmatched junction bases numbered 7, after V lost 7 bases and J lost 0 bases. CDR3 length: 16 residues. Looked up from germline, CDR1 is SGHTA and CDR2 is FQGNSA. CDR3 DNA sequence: TGTGCCAGCATGCACCTACAGGGGGCAGCCAAAAACATTCAGTACTTC. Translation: CASMHLQGAAKNIQYF.